The T cell receptor (beta chain) described here comes from a study of cytomegalovirus exposure and HLA in healthy donors. Points from the study as a whole: The majority of TCR sequences were rare, yet some public TCRs appeared in many donors. Likely technical artifact: a cluster of highly shared sequence variants. The study carried out a later analysis of TCR beta sequences. It associated around 17,000 of them with specific HLA alleles at a false discovery rate of 0.05.

PCR involved 60 Vbeta and 13 Jbeta primers. Repertoires were generated with immunoSEQ multiplex PCR, while TCRdb's copy carries only in-frame clones and drops some. The sample includes over 150,000 clones, 84% of them seen just once. The V and J ends lost 0 bases and 10 bases, in that order; junction bases with no gene match: 16. Germline lookup yields CDR1 LGHNA and CDR2 YNFKEQ. This CDR3 has 18 amino acids. In regard to this clone: Its antigen is not known.

Sample: PBMCs. This chain links TRBV4-2 with TRBJ2-1, with TRBD2 identical over 9 bases. The origin of this receptor is a boy younger than 10 in good health and CMV-seronegative. This CDR3 reads CASSQDGGASGAGREQFF. CDR3 bases: TGTGCCAGCAGCCAAGACGGGGGGGCTAGCGGGGCGGGTAGAGAGCAGTTCTTC.